This TCR beta chain was captured in a study of Graves' ophthalmopathy and Graves' hyperthyroidism. The sample holds many counts of this clonotype. Diagnoses were established from clinical symptoms, serum thyroxine, TRAb, thyroid ultrasound and orbital computed tomography. TCR beta CDR3 amplification used RNA transcripts. RT-PCR in the first round used HTBI primers; a second-round multiplex PCR followed. TCRdb recomputed calls from the multiplex PCR reads with MiXCR, one row per CDR3 protein. Here the sample spans hundreds of thousands of distinct CDR3 sequences, approximately 15% being singletons. Germline values: CDR1 KGHDR, CDR2 SFDVKD. V lost 2 bases to trimming and J lost 2 bases, with 23 bases between them. The CDR3 sequence is 19 residues long.

The source of this sequence is a woman aged 18-30 years with stable Graves' hyperthyroidism. V usage is TRBV24-1 and J usage is TRBJ1-2, with a tentative D call TRBD1 (5 bases). Material for sequencing was peripheral blood. CDR3 coding DNA: TGTGCCACCAGTGATTCCTCCGTGACTAGGGACCGACCGAACTATGGCTACACCTTC. Amino acid sequence: CATSDSSVTRDRPNYGYTF.